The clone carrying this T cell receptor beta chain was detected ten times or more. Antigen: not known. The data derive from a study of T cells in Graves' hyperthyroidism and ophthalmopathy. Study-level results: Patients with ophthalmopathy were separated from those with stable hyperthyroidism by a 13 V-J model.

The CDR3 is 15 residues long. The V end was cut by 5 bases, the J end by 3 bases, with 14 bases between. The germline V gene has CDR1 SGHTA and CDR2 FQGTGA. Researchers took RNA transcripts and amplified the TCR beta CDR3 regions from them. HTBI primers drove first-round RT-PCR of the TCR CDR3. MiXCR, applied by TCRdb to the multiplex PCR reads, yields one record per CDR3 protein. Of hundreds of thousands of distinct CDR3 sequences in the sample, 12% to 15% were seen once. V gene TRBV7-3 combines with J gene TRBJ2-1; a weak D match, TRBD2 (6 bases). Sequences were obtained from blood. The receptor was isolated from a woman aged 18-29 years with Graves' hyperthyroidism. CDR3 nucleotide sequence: TGTGCCAGCAGCCCCGGGGCGACTAGCTACAATGAGCAGTTCTTC. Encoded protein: CASSPGATSYNEQFF. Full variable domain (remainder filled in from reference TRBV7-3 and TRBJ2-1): GAGVSQTPSNKVTEKGKYVELRCDPISGHTALYWYRQSLGQGPEFLIYFQGTGAADDSGLPNDRFFAVRPEGSVSTLKIQRTERGDSAVYLCASSPGATSYNEQFFGPGTRLTVL.